This T cell receptor beta chain comes out of a study of brain T cells in children with intractable seizures. Time point reported: blood from clinic visit 5 months post-surgery; TSC patient then seizure free. Method: immunoSEQ multiplex PCR; TCRdb's copy keeps in-frame clones and lacks some. This sample has a few hundred thousand clones, with about 93% found just once. The count of this clone is one. This CDR3 has 15 amino acids. Looked up from germline, CDR1 is MNHEY and CDR2 is SMNVEV (reference sequence). Deletions cut 7 bases from V and 5 bases from J, with 17 bases between. The material was peripheral blood, obtained 4 to 5 months after surgery. The V gene is TRBV27, the J gene TRBJ2-2; D perhaps matches TRBD1 (5 bases). This receptor was identified in a boy in the first two years of life with tuberous sclerosis and intractable seizures. CDR3 in amino acids: CASTLDSRGTGELFF. The CDR3 nucleotides read TGTGCCAGCACCCTAGACAGTAGAGGAACCGGGGAGCTGTTTTTT.